This entry features one T cell receptor beta chain sequence. Per germline, CDR1 KGHSH and CDR2 LQKENI. This CDR3 has 15 residues. Between the trimmed V and J ends, which lost 3 bases and 7 bases, there was a span of 16 bases. The sample comes from a study of blood T cell repertoires in COVID-19. Data came from immunoSEQ multiplex PCR; TCRdb stores just in-frame clones and leaves some out. The table lists around 140,000 clones, approximately 87% of them singletons, with around 10% in the top ten. Material: PBMCs or T cells enriched from blood (not recorded which). The receptor comes from a man aged 55 to 70 who had recovered from COVID-19. The chain employs TRBV18 and TRBJ1-5; D may be TRBD1 (6 bases). The CDR3 nucleotides read TGTGCCAGCTCACCCCGAGGGGGAGGGAGGCAGCCCCAGCATTTT. This translates into CASSPRGGGRQPQHF.